Listed here are 22 T cell receptor beta chains from one sample, sequenced in a study of T cells in narcolepsy (dated by TCRdb to between 2018 and 2020). Library generation was performed with the immunoSEQ multiplex PCR assay. Entries here come from immuneACCESS through TCRdb and include only in-frame sequences with V and J called. Some clones fail to appear in such tables; in the studies checked, an unresolved V gene covers under half of the shortfall, and the cause of the remainder is unknown. The sample has 24,000 or so clones on record, approximately 84% of them singletons. The ten largest account for approximately 1.3% of the sample. The sample taken for sequencing was CD45RA- memory CD4+ T cells from PBMCs. The sample's cell subset or site, from its label and the paper: memory T cells sorted ex vivo from peripheral blood. Receptors were obtained from a human donor with narcolepsy.

The chain carries TRBV7-2 and TRBJ2-7, with 9 nucleotides matching TRBD1. Germline CDR1 SGHTA, CDR2 FQGNSA. The J segment lost 4 bases and the V segment lost 5 bases, leaving 9 bases of the junction unmatched. The CDR3 consists of 15 residues. Here the CDR3 reads CASSLTRDRAYEQYF. The CDR3 DNA follows: TGTGCCAGCAGCCTAACCCGGGACAGGGCGTACGAGCAGTACTTC. The full variable domain, in which reference TRBV7-2 and TRBJ2-7 provide the parts outside the CDR3, is GAGVSQSPSNKVTEKGKDVELRCDPISGHTALYWYRQSLGQGLEFLIYFQGNSAPDKSGLPSDRFSAERTGGSVSTLTIQRTQQEDSAVYLCASSLTRDRAYEQYFGPGTRLTVT.

A single count supports this clone. V and J are TRBV4-3 and TRBJ1-1, with TRBD1 as a possible D gene (5 bases). Germline-derived CDR1 and CDR2 are LGHNA and YSLEER. The CDR3 has 15 amino acids. V lost 1 base, J lost 5 bases, and 14 bases lay in between. DNA for the CDR3: TGCGCCAGCAGCCAAGCCGCAGGGCAAGGAACTGAAGCTTTCTTT. This sequence encodes CASSQAAGQGTEAFF.

V usage is TRBV4-3 and J usage is TRBJ1-6; D remains ambiguous. V gave up 1 base and J gave up 6 bases, with 4 bases separating them. Looked up from germline, CDR1 is LGHNA and CDR2 is YSLEER. There are 13 residues in the CDR3. The CDR3: CASSQAANSPLHF. The CDR3 DNA sequence: TGCGCCAGCAGCCAAGCGGCTAATTCACCCCTCCACTTT.

The rearrangement joins TRBV6-5 to TRBJ1-5; no firm D call. The CDR3 spans 13 residues. In germline, CDR1 is MNHEY, CDR2 SVGAGI. V lost 7 bases and J 4 bases, leaving 11 bases between the germline ends. Here the CDR3 reads CASTSGRNQPQHF. CDR3 in DNA: TGTGCCAGCACTTCCGGGAGGAATCAGCCCCAGCATTTT.

The genes are TRBV4-1 and TRBJ2-5; D possibly corresponds to TRBD2 (5 bases). Germline CDR1 MGHRA, CDR2 YSYEKL. This CDR3 is 15 amino acids long. V lost 8 bases to trimming and J lost 1 base, with 17 bases between them. The CDR3 DNA is TGCGCCAGCCTCTCGTCCCCCGGGGTCCAAGAGACCCAGTACTTC. Translating gives CASLSSPGVQETQYF.

The rearrangement joins TRBV5-1 to TRBJ1-4; no clear D. This CDR3 has 13 amino acids. Germline V gene data show CDR1 as SGHRS and CDR2 as YFSETQ. V lost 4 bases and J lost 6, with 10 bases in between. The DNA of the CDR3 is TGCGCCAGCAGCCCTGGCCAAGATGAAAAACTGTTTTTT. This codes for CASSPGQDEKLFF.

The rearrangement uses TRBV11-2 and TRBJ1-5; no clear D gene. V was pared by 1 base and J by 5 bases, with 12 bases between. Germline CDR1 SGHAT, CDR2 FQNNGV. This CDR3 comprises 15 residues. The DNA of the CDR3 is TGTGCCAGCAGCTTAGGAGGTGAGCGCGATCAGCCCCAGCATTTT. Protein: CASSLGGERDQPQHF. Full variable domain (outside the CDR3, taken from reference TRBV11-2 and TRBJ1-5): EAGVAQSPRYKIIEKRQSVAFWCNPISGHATLYWYQQILGQGPKLLIQFQNNGVVDDSQLPKDRFSAERLKGVDSTLKIQPAKLEDSAVYLCASSLGGERDQPQHFGDGTRLSIL.

This chain links TRBV28 with TRBJ2-7, with TRBD2 matching over 8 bases. V trimming: 6 bases; J trimming: 5 bases; junction bases outside the gene matches: 12. CDR1 MDHEN and CDR2 SYDVKM come from the germline V gene. The CDR3 consists of 15 residues. CDR3 protein: CASSTPGGPFHEQYF. CDR3 sequence (DNA): TGTGCCAGCAGCACACCGGGAGGGCCGTTCCACGAGCAGTACTTC.

The rearrangement uses TRBV2 and TRBJ2-3, with D maybe TRBD2 (6 bases). V lost 3 bases, J lost 2 bases, and 15 bases lay in between. Germline V gene sequence: CDR1 SNHLY, CDR2 FYNNEI. CDR3 length equals 16 residues. Written as DNA, the CDR3 is TGTGCCAGCAGTGATCTTCGGAGGGCCCCCACAGATACGCAGTATTTT. Translated: CASSDLRRAPTDTQYF.

About this clone itself: One end of the junction varies from germline; a read error may be responsible. V is TRBV7-2 and J is TRBJ1-1; 9 positions agree with TRBD1. Germline-derived CDR1 and CDR2 are SGHTA and FQGNSA. This CDR3 spans 11 amino acids. For the CDR3, the DNA is TGTGCCAGCAGCGACCGGGACAGGGTAATCTTT. Its protein product is CASSDRDRVIF.

In its sample, this clone was seen once. This sequence joins TRBV28 and TRBJ2-1; 8 bases line up with TRBD1. Germline CDR1 reads MDHEN; CDR2 reads SYDVKM. CDR3 length: 16 amino acids. V lost 3 bases, J lost 1 base, and 5 bases stayed unmatched. The chain's CDR3 is CASSLLGTGSYNEQFF. CDR3 coding DNA: TGTGCCAGCAGTTTGCTCGGGACAGGTTCCTACAATGAGCAGTTCTTC.

The V and J genes are TRBV28 and TRBJ1-4; D not resolved. The CDR3 covers 15 residues. Germline loops: CDR1 MDHEN, CDR2 SYDVKM. The V end was cut by 5 bases, the J end by 0 bases, with 10 bases between. For the CDR3, the DNA is TGTGCCAGCAGTCCTCCTGGCTCAACTAATGAAAAACTGTTTTTT. Translated: CASSPPGSTNEKLFF.

This clone was observed a few times. The rearrangement joins TRBV2 to TRBJ2-5; TRBD2 matches at 11 bases. This CDR3 region has 21 residues. Germline-derived CDR1 and CDR2 are SNHLY and FYNNEI. With V trimmed by 9 bases and J by 6 bases, 30 bases remained unmatched. CDR3 in DNA: TGTGCCAGTACACCTCCATCTCTCCCTAGCGGGAGGTCGGGTTTCGGAAAGACCCAGTACTTC. Protein: CASTPPSLPSGRSGFGKTQYF.

The rearrangement uses TRBV6-6 and TRBJ2-1; a weak D match, TRBD2 (5 bases). CDR3 length: 14 residues. Trimming pared 0 bases from V and 3 bases from J, leaving 6 bases between. Per the germline V gene, CDR1 is MNHNY and CDR2 is SVGAGI (reference sequence). The CDR3 here is CASSYSRVYNEQFF. CDR3 nucleotides: TGTGCCAGCAGTTACTCGAGGGTCTACAATGAGCAGTTCTTC.

The V call is TRBV5-8, the J call TRBJ2-5; the D gene is possibly TRBD2 (5 bases). CDR3 length: 13 amino acids. Trimming removed 4 bases from V and 3 bases from J, with 10 bases in between. The germline V gene has CDR1 SGHTS and CDR2 YDEGEE. As DNA, the CDR3 is TGTGCCAGCAGCCCCGGACTGGAAGAGACCCAGTACTTC. Protein sequence: CASSPGLEETQYF.

For the CDR3, the DNA is TGTGCCAGCAGCCTCACAGGGAGATATCAGCCCCAGCATTTT. Encoded protein: CASSLTGRYQPQHF. This chain links TRBV28 with TRBJ1-5; weak D call: TRBD1 (6 bases). Germline CDR1 MDHEN, CDR2 SYDVKM. V was clipped by 6 bases and J by 5 bases, with 14 bases between them. The CDR3 is 14 residues long.

This rearrangement joins TRBV19 to TRBJ2-1; D gene uncertain. Germline values: CDR1 LNHDA, CDR2 SQIVND (reference sequence). V lost 5 bases, J lost 1 base, and 12 bases lay in between. The CDR3 spans 15 residues. The CDR3, as DNA: TGTGCCAGTAGTCCACCGGGCCTATCCTACAATGAGCAGTTCTTC. Encoded protein: CASSPPGLSYNEQFF. The variable domain in full, completed from reference TRBV19 and TRBJ2-1, reads DGGITQSPKYLFRKEGQNVTLSCEQNLNHDAMYWYRQDPGQGLRLIYYSQIVNDFQKGDIAEGYSVSREKKESFPLTVTSAQKNPTAFYLCASSPPGLSYNEQFFGPGTRLTVL.

A word on this clone: Its ends do not fully match the called genes, so a read error is possible. This chain joins TRBV7-8 and TRBJ2-7; the D is unclear. The CDR3 is 11 residues long. Germline CDR1 and CDR2: SGHVS and FQNEAQ. The CDR3 here is CASSFSYEQHF. The CDR3, as DNA: TGTGCCAGCAGCTTTTCTTACGAGCAGCACTTC.

The chain couples TRBV6-1 to TRBJ2-3; D possibly corresponds to TRBD1 (5 bases). The V end lost 4 bases, the J end lost 5 bases, and 13 bases lay between the germline ends. The germline V gene encodes CDR1 MNHNS and CDR2 SASEGT. The CDR3 is made up of 14 amino acids. The DNA of the CDR3 is TGTGCCAGCAGTGCAGCGTTCCAGGGAGATACGCAGTATTTT. This sequence encodes CASSAAFQGDTQYF.

This chain joins TRBV6-5 and TRBJ2-7; D possibly corresponds to TRBD1 (5 bases). Germline-derived CDR1 and CDR2 are MNHEY and SVGAGI. Trimming shortened V by 8 bases and J by 1 base, and 15 bases separated the two germline ends. The CDR3 extends over 14 amino acids. The CDR3 DNA is TGTGCCAGCGGAAAAAATAGGGGTTCCTACGAGCAGTACTTC. Its translation: CASGKNRGSYEQYF.

The chain carries TRBV7-9 and TRBJ2-3; D unresolved. The germline V gene has CDR1 SEHNR and CDR2 FQNEAQ (reference sequence). This CDR3 has 12 amino acids. V was pared by 3 bases and J by 5 bases, with 6 bases between. Here the CDR3 reads CASSFSGDTQYF. In DNA, the CDR3 is TGTGCCAGCAGCTTTTCCGGAGATACGCAGTATTTT.

V usage is TRBV4-3 and J usage is TRBJ2-2; D is ambiguous. The germline V and J ends were trimmed by 4 bases and 7 bases, with 10 bases remaining between them. The CDR3 consists of 13 residues. Germline V lookup: CDR1 LGHNA, CDR2 YSLEER. The CDR3 bases are TGCGCCAGCAGCCGAAGCGTCGGCGGGGAGCTGTTTTTT. It is translated as CASSRSVGGELFF.